A single sample gave rise to the 28 T cell receptor beta chains below, sequenced in a study of blood T cell repertoires in COVID-19. The repertoire was sequenced with immunoSEQ multiplex PCR; TCRdb's copy has only in-frame clones and lacks some. The sample carries hundreds of thousands of clones, 88% recorded once. The sequenced sample consisted of peripheral blood. These receptors all come from a woman in her sixties or seventies with COVID-19, enrolled during active disease.

This chain joins TRBV7-2 and TRBJ1-1; TRBD1 might be the D (5 bases). The CDR3 contains 13 residues. In germline, CDR1 is SGHTA, CDR2 FQGNSA. The V end lost 4 bases, the J end lost 4 bases, and 10 bases lay between the germline ends. The CDR3 region has the DNA TGTGCCAGCAGCTCTCAGGGCTCCACTGAAGCTTTCTTT. It specifies CASSSQGSTEAFF.

This clone was picked up one time. The CDR3 sequence: CASSQVQGANYGYTF. The CDR3 bases are TGCGCCAGCAGCCAAGTACAGGGGGCCAACTATGGCTACACCTTC. The chain employs TRBV4-1 and TRBJ1-2; 9 bases match TRBD1. With V trimmed by 1 base and J by 2 bases, 2 bases remained unmatched. CDR1 is MGHRA, CDR2 YSYEKL, per germline. CDR3 length equals 15 residues.

V gene TRBV9 combines with J gene TRBJ1-3; TRBD1 aligns across 11 bases. V shed 4 bases, J shed 0 bases, and the junction held 9 bases outside the gene matches. The CDR3 has 18 amino acids. From germline, CDR1 is SGDLS and CDR2 YYNGEE. The CDR3 nucleotides read TGTGCCAGCAGCCCCCGGACAGGGGGCCTCAGCTCTGGAAACACCATATATTTT. Amino acids: CASSPRTGGLSSGNTIYF.

The J gene is TRBJ2-1, the V gene TRBV30, with D perhaps TRBD2 (6 bases). Germline V gene sequence: CDR1 GTSNPN, CDR2 SVGIG (reference sequence). V gave up 3 bases and J gave up 8 bases, with 11 bases separating them. The CDR3 is 12 residues long. This CDR3 is CAWRRGIHEQFF. The CDR3 DNA is TGTGCCTGGAGGCGGGGTATCCATGAGCAGTTCTTC.

V is TRBV18 and J is TRBJ1-2; weak D call: TRBD1 (5 bases). V dropped 3 bases and J dropped 8 bases, with 10 bases sitting between them. Germline CDR1 KGHSH, CDR2 LQKENI. This CDR3 has 12 amino acids. This chain's CDR3 is CASSPWGDGYTF. CDR3 in DNA: TGTGCCAGCTCACCCTGGGGGGACGGCTACACCTTC.

The chain employs TRBV28 and TRBJ1-1, with D maybe TRBD1 (6 bases). V lost 4 bases and J 1 base, leaving 10 bases between the germline ends. Germline CDR1 is MDHEN and CDR2 is SYDVKM. This CDR3 contains 14 residues. CDR3 protein: CASSSLRGNTEAFF. The CDR3 DNA sequence: TGTGCCAGCAGTTCCCTCAGGGGGAACACTGAAGCTTTCTTT.

The chain joins TRBV21-1 to TRBJ1-5. TRBV21-1 is a pseudogene locus. The length of the CDR3 is 15 residues. Here the CDR3 reads CASRKGGPSNQPQHF. CDR3 coding DNA: TGTGCCAGCAGGAAGGGCGGGCCTAGCAATCAGCCCCAGCATTTT.

The J gene is TRBJ1-5, the V gene TRBV6-5, with D possibly being TRBD1 (6 bases). This CDR3 region has 15 residues. Per the germline V gene, CDR1 is MNHEY and CDR2 is SVGAGI. V was clipped by 5 bases and J by 7 bases, with 18 bases between them. The CDR3 is CASSKGVGVGQPQHF. The CDR3 region has the DNA TGTGCCAGCAGTAAGGGGGTGGGTGTAGGGCAGCCCCAGCATTTT.

The V and J genes are TRBV5-6 and TRBJ1-2; 8 nucleotides align to TRBD1. The germline gives CDR1 SGHDT, CDR2 YYEEEE. This CDR3 comprises 11 residues. Trimming removed 10 bases from V and 8 bases from J; junction bases left unmatched: 7. The CDR3, as DNA: TGTGCCTCCGACAGGGGCGACGGCTACACCTTC. It encodes CASDRGDGYTF.

The V call is TRBV6-5, the J call TRBJ2-1, with 7 bases lining up with TRBD2. The CDR3 sequence is 13 residues long. Germline V CDR1 and CDR2: MNHEY, SVGAGI. With 6 bases clipped from V and 3 bases from J, the junction kept 2 bases outside the gene matches. Here the CDR3 DNA reads TGTGCCAGCAGAGGGACTAACTACAATGAGCAGTTCTTC. Translation: CASRGTNYNEQFF.

The V call is TRBV16, the J call TRBJ2-1; 7 bases are a match to TRBD2. V dropped 5 bases and J dropped 3; count of bases not matched to a gene: 7. From germline, CDR1 is KGHSY and CDR2 FQNENV. There are 15 residues in the CDR3. The CDR3 sequence: CASSGGEGNYNEQFF. CDR3 DNA sequence: TGTGCCAGCAGCGGAGGGGAGGGGAACTACAATGAGCAGTTCTTC. Complete variable domain (other parts from reference TRBV16 and TRBJ2-1): GEEVAQTPKHLVRGEGQKAKLYCAPIKGHSYVFWYQQVLKNEFKFLISFQNENVFDETGMPKERFSAKCLPNSPCSLEIQATKLEDSAVYFCASSGGEGNYNEQFFGPGTRLTVL.

The V and J genes are TRBV6-2 or TRBV6-3 and TRBJ1-5, with TRBD1 identical over 7 bases. Germline V gene data show CDR1 as MNHEY and CDR2 as SVGEGT. The CDR3 loop spans 15 amino acids. The junction had 10 bases not matched to a gene; V was cut back by 5 bases and J by 6 bases. The chain's CDR3 is CASSRLQGLAQPQHF. Here the CDR3 DNA reads TGTGCCAGCAGTAGATTACAGGGGCTGGCTCAGCCCCAGCATTTT.

V is TRBV19 and J is TRBJ1-1; 10 bases are shared with TRBD1. Germline values: CDR1 LNHDA, CDR2 SQIVND (reference sequence). Unmatched junction bases numbered 8, after V lost 1 base and J lost 6 bases. This CDR3 contains 16 residues. The CDR3 DNA sequence: TGTGCCAGTAGTATAGGAGGGACAGGGGCGCAGGCTGAAGCTTTCTTT. Residues: CASSIGGTGAQAEAFF.

V usage is TRBV19 and J usage is TRBJ1-1; possibly TRBD1 for D (6 bases). The length of the CDR3 is 15 residues. V was trimmed by 6 bases and J by 0 bases, leaving 14 bases between them. Germline CDR1 LNHDA, CDR2 SQIVND (reference sequence). The CDR3 nucleotides are TGTGCCAGTAGGAGCCCAGGGGCCCTGAACACTGAAGCTTTCTTT. Translated, it gives CASRSPGALNTEAFF.

The chain uses TRBV4-2 and TRBJ2-1; a possible D gene is TRBD1 (5 bases). The V gene lost 1 base and the J gene lost 0 bases, with 10 bases spanning the gap. The CDR3 is 16 residues long. Germline V gene sequence: CDR1 LGHNA, CDR2 YNFKEQ. The CDR3 is CASSQAGDSSYNEQFF. CDR3 nucleotides: TGTGCCAGCAGCCAAGCGGGCGACAGCTCCTACAATGAGCAGTTCTTC.

This clone was recorded once. The rearrangement links TRBV6-5 to TRBJ1-1; TRBD1 might be the D (5 bases). V lost 10 bases, J lost 7 bases, and 16 bases lay in between. The CDR3 consists of 12 residues. CDR1 MNHEY and CDR2 SVGAGI come from the germline V gene. The CDR3 here is CAIRGWGDEAFF. The CDR3 region has the DNA TGTGCCATTAGGGGATGGGGCGATGAAGCTTTCTTT.

The CDR3: CASRGAGGPHEQFF. Written as DNA, the CDR3 is TGTGCCAGCAGGGGAGCGGGAGGGCCCCATGAGCAGTTCTTC. The chain links TRBV27 to TRBJ2-1, with 10 bases aligning to TRBD2. Germline values: CDR1 MNHEY, CDR2 SMNVEV (reference sequence). The CDR3 sequence is 14 residues long. V was clipped by 6 bases and J by 8 bases; unmatched bases: 7.

The V call is TRBV19, the J call TRBJ1-1, with D maybe TRBD1 (6 bases). Trimming left V 3 bases short and J 5 bases short, with 13 bases between. This CDR3 has 14 amino acids. CDR1 and CDR2 from the germline V gene are LNHDA and SQIVND (reference sequence). The CDR3 DNA is TGTGCCAGTAGTATGACAGGTGGCGGGACTGAAGCTTTCTTT. Its protein is CASSMTGGGTEAFF.

This clone was detected only a few times. V is TRBV28 and J is TRBJ1-2; D is uncertain. Germline loops: CDR1 MDHEN, CDR2 SYDVKM. The CDR3 covers 14 residues. V shed 6 bases and J shed 8 bases, with 19 bases lying between them. CDR3 in DNA: TGTGCCAGCAGCTCAATAGGGCCGAGAGGGGGCTACACCTTC. It codes for CASSSIGPRGGYTF.

This rearrangement joins TRBV28 to TRBJ1-3; D not certain. The V gene's germline CDR1 is MDHEN and CDR2 SYDVKM. The CDR3 extends over 13 amino acids. Between the trimmed V and J ends, which lost 5 bases and 2 bases, there was a span of 7 bases. The CDR3 spells CASSPTAGNTIYF. CDR3 sequence (DNA): TGTGCCAGCAGTCCCACAGCTGGAAACACCATATATTTT.

Only one count was recorded for this clone. J is TRBJ1-1 and V is TRBV7-3; TRBD1 might be the D (6 bases). Trimming took off 5 bases at V and 1 base at J, with 11 bases between the two ends. This CDR3 is built from 14 residues. Germline CDR1 reads SGHTA; CDR2 reads FQGTGA. The CDR3 DNA sequence: TGTGCCAGCAGCGTGGGACATTCGAACACTGAAGCTTTCTTT. It encodes CASSVGHSNTEAFF. Using reference TRBV7-3 and TRBJ1-1 for the parts outside the CDR3, the full variable domain is GAGVSQTPSNKVTEKGKYVELRCDPISGHTALYWYRQSLGQGPEFLIYFQGTGAADDSGLPNDRFFAVRPEGSVSTLKIQRTERGDSAVYLCASSVGHSNTEAFFGQGTRLTVV.

V is TRBV6-5 and J is TRBJ1-2, with D perhaps matching TRBD1 (5 bases). The germline V and J ends were trimmed by 10 bases and 0 bases, with 15 bases remaining between them. CDR3 length: 14 residues. Germline loops: CDR1 MNHEY, CDR2 SVGAGI. Here the CDR3 reads CATFGGGANYGYTF. The CDR3 DNA reads as TGTGCCACCTTTGGGGGGGGAGCTAACTATGGCTACACCTTC.

The chain combines TRBV5-1 with TRBJ1-1; no definite D call. Between the trimmed V and J ends, which lost 1 base and 3 bases, there was a span of 13 bases. Germline V gives CDR1 SGHRS, CDR2 YFSETQ. This CDR3 is built from 15 residues. Here the CDR3 reads CASSLLSHPDTEAFF. CDR3 sequence (DNA): TGCGCCAGCAGCTTGCTATCCCACCCCGACACTGAAGCTTTCTTT.

The chain uses TRBV11-3 and TRBJ2-2, with no clear D. The CDR3 has 15 residues. V was shortened by 2 bases and J by 7 bases, with 14 bases between the two germline ends. CDR1 is SGHNT, CDR2 YENEEA, per germline. The CDR3 DNA is TGTGCCAGCAGCTTAATTCGACCCGGGTACGGGGAGCTGTTTTTT. Protein product: CASSLIRPGYGELFF.

The chain employs TRBV5-4 and TRBJ1-2, with D unclear. Germline loops: CDR1 SGHNT, CDR2 YYREEE (reference sequence). The ends were cut back, 2 bases at V and 4 bases at J, with 18 bases in the middle. This CDR3 has 16 amino acids. In DNA, the CDR3 is TGTGCCAGCAGCTTTCCGGGGATTGGCCTTGGCTATGGCTACACCTTC. This translates into CASSFPGIGLGYGYTF.

This clone was picked up one time. The chain couples TRBV18 to TRBJ1-1, with 11 bases matching TRBD1. CDR1 is KGHSH, CDR2 LQKENI, per germline. CDR3 length: 16 amino acids. V lost 5 bases to trimming and J lost 6 bases; unmatched junction nucleotides: 11. The CDR3 bases are TGTGCCAGCTCAAGGACAGGGGGCGTTTGGAGTGCTGAAGCTTTCTTT. Protein product: CASSRTGGVWSAEAFF.

The genes are TRBV10-3 and TRBJ2-7, with TRBD2 matching over 9 bases. The CDR3 totals 16 residues. CDR1 and CDR2 from the germline V gene are ENHRY and SYGVKD. The V gene end was trimmed by 0 bases and the J gene end by 1 base; junction bases not matched to a gene: 4. The CDR3 loop is CAISESKAGGSYEQYF. DNA of the CDR3: TGTGCCATCAGTGAGTCGAAAGCGGGAGGATCCTACGAGCAGTACTTC.

This clone appeared once. The chain carries TRBV10-3 and TRBJ2-3; 9 bases fit TRBD2. With 2 bases clipped from V and 4 bases from J, the junction kept 4 bases outside the gene matches. This CDR3 contains 15 residues. CDR1 ENHRY and CDR2 SYGVKD come from the germline V gene. CDR3 bases: TGTGCCATCAGTGAGAATCTAGCGGGATCAGATACGCAGTATTTT. It is translated as CAISENLAGSDTQYF.